This T cell receptor beta chain came from a study of post-analysis software for immune sequencing data. Study-level information: Disease courses included relapsing-remitting, secondary progressive and progressive-relapsing multiple sclerosis.

Whole-study findings and limits: The study found significantly lower normalized Chao1 diversity in multiple sclerosis patients than in controls.

Unique-molecular-identifier-tagged TCR beta cDNA libraries were used. In TCRdb, the PCR reads were re-called with MiXCR into one record per CDR3 protein. The repertoire holds about 430,000 distinct CDR3 sequences, with 39% as singletons. In the case of this clonotype: As yet, its antigen is unknown.

This sequence originates from a girl aged 2 to 10 with multiple sclerosis. The sequenced sample consisted of blood.

The chain's CDR3 is CASSLYSDEQFF. CDR3 in DNA: TGTGCCAGCAGCTTATATAGCGATGAGCAGTTCTTC. V gene TRBV7-9 combines with J gene TRBJ2-1; possible D gene TRBD2, 5 bases. CDR3 length: 12 amino acids. Germline CDR1 is SEHNR and CDR2 is FQNEAQ (reference sequence). V was trimmed by 2 bases and J by 8 bases, leaving 7 bases between them.